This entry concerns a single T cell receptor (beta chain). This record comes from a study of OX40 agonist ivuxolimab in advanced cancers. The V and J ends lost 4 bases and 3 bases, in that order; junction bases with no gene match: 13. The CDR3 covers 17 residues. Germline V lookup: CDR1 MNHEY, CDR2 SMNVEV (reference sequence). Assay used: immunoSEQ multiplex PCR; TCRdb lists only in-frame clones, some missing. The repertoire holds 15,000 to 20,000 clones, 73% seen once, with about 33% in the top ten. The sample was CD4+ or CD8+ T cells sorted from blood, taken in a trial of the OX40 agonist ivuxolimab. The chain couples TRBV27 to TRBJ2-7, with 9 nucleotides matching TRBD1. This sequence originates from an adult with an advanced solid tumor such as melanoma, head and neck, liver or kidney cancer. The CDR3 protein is CASSSTTWTGVSYEQYF. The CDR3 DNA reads TGTGCCAGCAGTTCAACGACGTGGACAGGGGTTAGCTACGAGCAGTACTTC.